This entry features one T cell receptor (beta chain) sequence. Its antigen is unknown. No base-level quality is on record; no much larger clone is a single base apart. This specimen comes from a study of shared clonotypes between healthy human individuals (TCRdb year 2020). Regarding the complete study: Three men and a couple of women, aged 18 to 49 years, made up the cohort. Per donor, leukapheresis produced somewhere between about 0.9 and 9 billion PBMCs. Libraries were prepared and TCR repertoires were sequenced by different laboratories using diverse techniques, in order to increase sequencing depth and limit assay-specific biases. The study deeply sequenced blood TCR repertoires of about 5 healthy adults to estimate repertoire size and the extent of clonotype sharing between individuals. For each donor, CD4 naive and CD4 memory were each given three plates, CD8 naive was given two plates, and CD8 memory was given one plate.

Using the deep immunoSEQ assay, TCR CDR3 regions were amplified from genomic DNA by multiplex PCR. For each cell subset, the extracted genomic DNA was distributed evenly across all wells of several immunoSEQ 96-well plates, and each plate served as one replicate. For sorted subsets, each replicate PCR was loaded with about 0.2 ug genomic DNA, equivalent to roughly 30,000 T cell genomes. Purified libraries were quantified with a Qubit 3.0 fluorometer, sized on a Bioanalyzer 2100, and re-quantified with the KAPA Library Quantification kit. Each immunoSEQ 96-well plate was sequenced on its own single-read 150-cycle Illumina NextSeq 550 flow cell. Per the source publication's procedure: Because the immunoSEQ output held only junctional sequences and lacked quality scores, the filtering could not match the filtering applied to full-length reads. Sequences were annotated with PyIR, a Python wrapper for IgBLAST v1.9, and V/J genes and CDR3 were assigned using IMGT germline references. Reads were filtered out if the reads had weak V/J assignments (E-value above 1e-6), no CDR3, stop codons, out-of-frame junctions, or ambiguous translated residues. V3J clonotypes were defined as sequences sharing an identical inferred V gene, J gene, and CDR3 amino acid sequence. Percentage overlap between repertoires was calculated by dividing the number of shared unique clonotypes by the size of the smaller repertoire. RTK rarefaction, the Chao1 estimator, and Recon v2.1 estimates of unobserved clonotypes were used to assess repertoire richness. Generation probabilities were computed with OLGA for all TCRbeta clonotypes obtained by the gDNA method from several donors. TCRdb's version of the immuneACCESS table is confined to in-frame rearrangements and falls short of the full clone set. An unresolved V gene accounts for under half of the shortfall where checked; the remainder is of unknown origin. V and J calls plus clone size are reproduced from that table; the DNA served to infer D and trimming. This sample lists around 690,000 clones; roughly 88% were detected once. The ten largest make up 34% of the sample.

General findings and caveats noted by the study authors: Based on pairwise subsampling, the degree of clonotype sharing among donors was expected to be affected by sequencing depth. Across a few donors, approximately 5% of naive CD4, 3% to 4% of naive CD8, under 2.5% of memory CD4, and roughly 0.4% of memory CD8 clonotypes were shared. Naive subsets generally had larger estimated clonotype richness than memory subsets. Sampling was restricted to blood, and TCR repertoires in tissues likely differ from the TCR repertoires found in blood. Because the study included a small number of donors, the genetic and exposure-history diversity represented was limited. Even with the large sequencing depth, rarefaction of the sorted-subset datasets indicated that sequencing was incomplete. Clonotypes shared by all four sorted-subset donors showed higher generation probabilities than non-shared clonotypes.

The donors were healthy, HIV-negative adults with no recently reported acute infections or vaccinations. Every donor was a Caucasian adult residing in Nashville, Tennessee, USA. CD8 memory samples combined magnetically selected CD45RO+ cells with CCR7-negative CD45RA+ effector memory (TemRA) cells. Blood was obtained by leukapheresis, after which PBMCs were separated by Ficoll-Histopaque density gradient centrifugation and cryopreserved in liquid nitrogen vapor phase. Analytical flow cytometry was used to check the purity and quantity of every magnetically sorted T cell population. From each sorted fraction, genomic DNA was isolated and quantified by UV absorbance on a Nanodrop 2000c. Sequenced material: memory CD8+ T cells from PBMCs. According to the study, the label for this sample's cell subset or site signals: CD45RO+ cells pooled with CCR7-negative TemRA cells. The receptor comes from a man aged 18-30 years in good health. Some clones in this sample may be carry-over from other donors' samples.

The nucleotide sequence is TGTGCCAGCAGTTTTGGTCGACAGGCTAATCAGCCCCAGCATTTT. This codes for CASSFGRQANQPQHF. This sequence uses TRBV28 and TRBJ1-5, and TRBD1 may be the D gene, going by 6 matching bases. There are 15 amino acids in the CDR3, from cysteine to phenylalanine inclusive. Left in the record is the CDR3 DNA by itself, 45 bases read in frame from the first base. The germline V gene yields MDHEN for CDR1 and SYDVKM for CDR2. Trimming at the junction amounts to 3 bases on V and 4 bases on J, and the germline ends lie 13 bases apart.